The sequence of this TCR beta chain was determined in a study of T cells in Graves' hyperthyroidism and ophthalmopathy. Study-level results: The model made its ophthalmopathy prediction, and onset followed a median around 6.5 months later. Expanded thyroid clonotypes (above 0.001) were mostly also found in blood. Stable hyperthyroidism was separated from ophthalmopathy by a model based on 13 V-J features.

Investigators excluded patients with uncontrolled infection, other autoimmune disease, pregnancy or lactation. Researchers amplified the TCR beta CDR3 regions from RNA transcripts. HTBI primers were the set used in a first-round RT-PCR of the TCR CDR3. A single record per CDR3 protein comes from TCRdb applying MiXCR to the multiplex PCR reads. The table has 480,000 or so distinct CDR3 sequences, 40% to 50% seen once. This clonotype was detected ten times or more. As yet, its antigen is unknown. The V end was cut by 0 bases, the J end by 0 bases, with 11 bases between. The CDR3 spans 16 residues. This receptor was taken from an adult woman with Graves' disease, either hyperthyroidism or ophthalmopathy (not recorded which). The chain has TRBV12-3 or TRBV12-4 and TRBJ1-1; D is perhaps TRBD1 (5 bases). The sequenced sample was peripheral blood or thyroid tissue (not recorded which). This chain's CDR3 is CASSLAGANVNTEAFF. The CDR3 coding sequence is TGTGCCAGCAGTTTAGCAGGGGCCAATGTGAACACTGAAGCTTTCTTT.